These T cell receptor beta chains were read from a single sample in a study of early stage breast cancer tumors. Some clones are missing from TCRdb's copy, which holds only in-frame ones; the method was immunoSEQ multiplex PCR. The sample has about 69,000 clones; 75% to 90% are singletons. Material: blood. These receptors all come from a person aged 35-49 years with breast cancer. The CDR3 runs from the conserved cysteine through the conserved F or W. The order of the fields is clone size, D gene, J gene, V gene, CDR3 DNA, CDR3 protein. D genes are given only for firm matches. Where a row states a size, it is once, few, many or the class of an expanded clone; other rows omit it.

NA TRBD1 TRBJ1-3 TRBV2 TGTGCCAGCAGTGACCGAACAGGGGCTGGAAACACCATATATTTT CASSDRTGAGNTIYF
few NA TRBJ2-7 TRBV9 TGTGCCAGCAGCCCCGGCCCCCGGGCCTACGAGCAGTACTTC CASSPGPRAYEQYF
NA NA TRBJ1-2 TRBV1 TGCACCAGCAGCCAAGGTTCAGGGAAAGATGGCTACACCTTC CTSSQGSGKDGYTF
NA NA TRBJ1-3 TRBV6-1 TGTGCCAGCAGCCTCGGGAACTCTGGAAACACCATATATTTT CASSLGNSGNTIYF
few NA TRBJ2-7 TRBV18 TGTGCCAGCTCACCAGTGGGGGTCTCCTACGAGCAGTACTTC CASSPVGVSYEQYF
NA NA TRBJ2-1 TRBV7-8 TGTGCCAGCAGCATTCACGGACGAATGGACGGGGAGCAGTTCTTC CASSIHGRMDGEQFF
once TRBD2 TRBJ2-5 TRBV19 TGTGCCAGTAGTATCCTAGCGGGAGTCGGAGAGACCCAGTACTTC CASSILAGVGETQYF
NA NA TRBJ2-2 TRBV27 TGTGCCAGTGGGGGAGACGCCGGGGAGCTGTTTTTT CASGGDAGELFF
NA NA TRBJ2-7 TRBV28 TGTGCCAGCAGTTCCCCAAACGAGCAGTACTTC CASSSPNEQYF
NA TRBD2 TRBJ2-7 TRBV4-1 TGCGCCAGCAGCCAATCCGAGGGGGGGGGAAGCGGGAGGAGATACGAGCAGTACTTC CASSQSEGGGSGRRYEQYF
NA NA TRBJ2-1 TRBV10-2 TGCGCCAGCAGTGAGATTTGGCCTAGCAGGACCTACAATGAGCAGTTCTTC CASSEIWPSRTYNEQFF
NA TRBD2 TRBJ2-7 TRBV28 TGTGCCAGCAGTCCCCCCGGACTAGCGGGCTATTCCTACGAGCAGTACTTC CASSPPGLAGYSYEQYF
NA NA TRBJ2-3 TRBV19 TGTGCCAGTAGTCGCCGACCGGGGGATACGCAGTATTTT CASSRRPGDTQYF
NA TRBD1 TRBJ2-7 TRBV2 TGTGCCAGCAGTGACCCCCGGGACAGGAGCTCCTACGAGCAGTACTTC CASSDPRDRSSYEQYF
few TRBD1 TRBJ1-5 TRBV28 TGTGCCAGCGGAGGACAGGAGCCCAATCAGCCCCAGCATTTT CASGGQEPNQPQHF
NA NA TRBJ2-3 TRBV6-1 TGTGCCAGCAGTGATTCCGAGGGGGATACGCAGTATTTT CASSDSEGDTQYF
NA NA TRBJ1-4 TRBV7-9 TGTGCCAGCAGCTTACGACAGGCAACTAATGAAAAACTGTTTTTT CASSLRQATNEKLFF
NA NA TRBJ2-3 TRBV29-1 TGCAGCCTCGGGGCGGAGGCAGATACGCAGTATTTT CSLGAEADTQYF
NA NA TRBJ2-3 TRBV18 TGTGCCAGCTCGCCGAGCACAGATACGCAGTATTTT CASSPSTDTQYF
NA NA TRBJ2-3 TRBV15 TGTGCCACCAGCAAAGATGGTCGGCGGACCACAGATACGCAGTATTTT CATSKDGRRTTDTQYF
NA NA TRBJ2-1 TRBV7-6 TGTGCCAGCAGCTTTGGTGGGACGTACAATGAGCAGTTCTTC CASSFGGTYNEQFF
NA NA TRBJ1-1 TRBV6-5 TGTGCCAGCAGTTACCCCGGTGGATTGGCTTTCTTT CASSYPGGLAFF
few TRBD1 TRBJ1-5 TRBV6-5 TGTGCCAGCAGTCCGGGACAGAGCTTTCAGCCCCAGCATTTT CASSPGQSFQPQHF
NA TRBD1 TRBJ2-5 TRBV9 TGTGCCAGCAGCCTTGGACAGGGGAGCGAGACCCAGTACTTC CASSLGQGSETQYF
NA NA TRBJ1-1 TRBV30 TGTGCCTGGAGAGACCTTCTCAGGGCAGGAGTACTTGAAGCTTTCTTT CAWRDLLRAGVLEAFF
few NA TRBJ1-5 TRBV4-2 TGTGCCAGCAGCCAAGATACGGAGGGGAGCAATCAGCCCCAGCATTTT CASSQDTEGSNQPQHF
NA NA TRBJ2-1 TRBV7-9 TGTGCCAGCAGCTTAAGGGACAATAACAATGAGCAGTTCTTC CASSLRDNNNEQFF
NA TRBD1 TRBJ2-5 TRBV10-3 TGTGCCATCAGTGAGTCTGCAGGGGGCGTAGGGACCCAGTACTTC CAISESAGGVGTQYF
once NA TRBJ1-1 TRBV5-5 TGTGCCAGCAGCTGGGAGACAATGAACACTGAAGCTTTCTTT CASSWETMNTEAFF
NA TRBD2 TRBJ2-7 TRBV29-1 TGCAGCGTTGAATCTAGCGGGAGGACTTACGAGCAGTACTTC CSVESSGRTYEQYF
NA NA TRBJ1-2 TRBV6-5 TGTGCCAGTACCGGGGGGGGCTATGGCTACACCTTC CASTGGGYGYTF
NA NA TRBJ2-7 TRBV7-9 TGTGCCAGCAGGGAGTGGGCGGAGCGGGACGAGCAGTACTTC CASREWAERDEQYF